A selection of T cell receptor beta chains follows, all from one sample in a study of PD-1 blockade in classical Hodgkin lymphoma. Only in-frame clones appear in the TCRdb table, and some are missing; sequencing was by immunoSEQ multiplex PCR. Of tens of thousands of clones in the sample, 90% to 95% were seen once. Sample: peripheral blood mononuclear cells (PBMCs). Receptors were obtained from a human donor with classical Hodgkin lymphoma. Each CDR3 is given with its conserved first and last residue. D genes are given only for firm matches. Some rows have no size entry. The others give once, few or many, or a class for an expanded clone.

d_gene	v_gene	j_gene	abundance	CDR3aa	CDR3nt
TRBD2	TRBV11-1	TRBJ2-7	-	CASSLGLAVYEQYF	TGTGCCAGCAGCCTCGGACTAGCGGTTTACGAGCAGTACTTC
-	TRBV30	TRBJ1-2	-	CAWSVSSYGYTF	TGTGCCTGGAGTGTATCCAGCTATGGCTACACCTTC
TRBD1	TRBV5-8	TRBJ2-7	-	CASSHRQGGYEQYF	TGTGCCAGCAGCCACCGACAGGGGGGATACGAGCAGTACTTC
TRBD2	TRBV5-1	TRBJ2-7	-	CASSLGLAGGPIEQYF	TGCGCCAGCAGCTTGGGACTAGCGGGAGGGCCGATCGAGCAGTACTTC
-	TRBV19	TRBJ1-5	-	CASKGRGYSNQPQHF	TGTGCCAGTAAGGGCAGGGGATATAGCAATCAGCCCCAGCATTTT
-	TRBV7-2	TRBJ2-4	-	CASSRGGVNIQYF	TGTGCCAGCAGCCGTGGGGGAGTAAACATTCAGTACTTC
-	TRBV4-1	TRBJ2-3	-	CASSPYLGDTQYF	TGCGCCAGCAGCCCCTACCTTGGGGATACGCAGTATTTT
-	TRBV2	TRBJ1-1	-	CASSELENTEAFF	TGTGCCAGCAGTGAATTGGAGAACACTGAAGCTTTCTTT
-	TRBV29-1	TRBJ2-5	once	CSAGGGQETQYF	TGCAGCGCCGGGGGCGGCCAAGAGACCCAGTACTTC
-	TRBV27	TRBJ2-7	-	CASSWGNEQYF	TGTGCCAGCAGTTGGGGGAACGAGCAGTACTTC
-	TRBV28	TRBJ2-7	-	CASRGRSYEQYF	TGTGCCAGCAGGGGGCGCTCCTACGAGCAGTACTTC
-	TRBV5-5	TRBJ2-7	-	CASSSDPARYEQYF	TGTGCCAGCAGCTCAGACCCCGCCCGCTACGAGCAGTACTTC
-	TRBV7-2	TRBJ1-4	-	CASSLRGGGFTTNEKLFF	TGTGCCAGCAGCTTAAGGGGCGGGGGATTCACAACTAATGAAAAACTGTTTTTT
TRBD1	TRBV5-1	TRBJ2-7	-	CASSSGQGAVEQYF	TGCGCCAGCAGCTCCGGACAGGGGGCGGTTGAGCAGTACTTC
TRBD1	TRBV9	TRBJ2-2	-	CASSVVGGQAGELFF	TGTGCCAGCAGCGTAGTGGGGGGACAGGCCGGGGAGCTGTTTTTT
-	TRBV5-4	TRBJ1-2	-	CASSYPIGANYGYTF	TGTGCCAGCAGCTACCCAATTGGGGCTAACTATGGCTACACCTTC
-	TRBV11-3	TRBJ2-3	-	CASSSGGTQYF	TGTGCCAGCAGCTCCGGGGGTACGCAGTATTTT
-	TRBV6-5	TRBJ2-7	-	CASSTEYEQYF	TGTGCCAGCAGTACAGAGTACGAGCAGTACTTC
TRBD2	TRBV5-4	TRBJ2-3	-	CASSLAGVGNTQYF	TGTGCCAGCAGCCTAGCGGGAGTCGGTAATACGCAGTATTTT
-	TRBV28	TRBJ1-1	-	CASSLGPGDTEAFF	TGTGCCAGCAGTTTGGGTCCCGGGGACACTGAAGCTTTCTTT
-	TRBV20-1	TRBJ2-5	-	CSASVRGQYF	TGCAGTGCTAGTGTCCGGGGTCAGTACTTC
-	TRBV28	TRBJ2-7	-	CASSVMGSASYEQYF	TGTGCCAGCAGTGTGATGGGGTCAGCCTCCTACGAGCAGTACTTC
-	TRBV7-2	TRBJ1-1	-	CASSYGPQNTEAFF	TGTGCCAGCAGCTACGGACCGCAGAACACTGAAGCTTTCTTT
-	TRBV5-1	TRBJ1-1	-	CASSGTTGGTEAFF	TGCGCCAGCAGCGGGACTACCGGTGGCACTGAAGCTTTCTTT
TRBD1	TRBV7-8	TRBJ2-7	-	CASSLRTGGTYEQYF	TGTGCCAGCAGCTTACGGACAGGGGGTACTTACGAGCAGTACTTC
TRBD1	TRBV28	TRBJ2-7	once	CASSLQSGTDLYEQYF	TGTGCCAGCAGTTTACAGTCCGGGACAGACCTCTACGAGCAGTACTTC
TRBD1	TRBV28	TRBJ1-2	-	CASKQGNSNYGYTF	TGTGCCAGCAAACAGGGGAACTCTAACTATGGCTACACCTTC
-	TRBV14	TRBJ1-1	-	CASSQETRVVNTEAFF	TGTGCCAGCAGCCAAGAAACCAGGGTAGTGAACACTGAAGCTTTCTTT
TRBD1	TRBV5-1	TRBJ2-3	-	CASSGPGQGTDTQYF	TGCGCCAGCAGCGGACCGGGACAGGGCACAGATACGCAGTATTTT
TRBD2	TRBV2	TRBJ2-3	-	CASSVGLAGISTDTQYF	TGTGCCAGCAGTGTGGGACTAGCGGGAATCAGCACAGATACGCAGTATTTT
TRBD2	TRBV19	TRBJ2-1	-	CASSIDSTSGRNEQFF	TGTGCCAGTAGTATAGATTCGACTAGCGGGCGTAATGAGCAGTTCTTC
-	TRBV21-1	TRBJ2-1	-	CASSKRPGLTSYNEQFF	TGTGCCAGCAGCAAACGCCCAGGGCTAACATCCTACAATGAGCAGTTCTTC
-	TRBV9	TRBJ2-7	-	CASSVEGTGPYEQYF	TGTGCCAGCAGCGTAGAGGGGACGGGACCCTACGAGCAGTACTTC
-	TRBV18	TRBJ1-2	once	CASSPQQWDGYTF	TGTGCCAGCTCACCACAGCAGTGGGATGGCTACACCTTC
TRBD1	TRBV29-1	TRBJ2-7	-	CSVGDRDYEQYF	TGCAGCGTTGGGGACAGGGACTACGAGCAGTACTTC
-	TRBV14	TRBJ1-5	-	CASSLGRNQPQHF	TGTGCCAGCAGTCTCGGACGCAATCAGCCCCAGCATTTT
-	TRBV28	TRBJ1-1	-	CASSLLLTEAFF	TGTGCCAGCAGTTTATTGCTCACTGAAGCTTTCTTT
-	TRBV12-2	TRBJ2-7	-	CASRYPSGRGAKKHEQYF	TGTGCAAGTCGCTATCCCTCGGGCAGGGGGGCCAAAAAACACGAGCAGTACTTC
TRBD1	TRBV5-4	TRBJ2-1	-	CASRPGTGGLNEQFF	TGTGCCAGCAGGCCCGGGACAGGGGGCCTGAATGAGCAGTTCTTC
-	TRBV19	TRBJ1-2	-	CASSLGGGYGYTF	TGTGCCAGTAGCCTCGGGGGCGGCTATGGCTACACCTTC
-	TRBV19	TRBJ1-2	once	CASSIDFSYGYTF	TGTGCCAGTAGTATAGATTTCTCTTATGGCTACACCTTC